The present T cell receptor beta chain was sequenced within a study of blood T cell repertoires in COVID-19. At the level of the study: Both acute and convalescent COVID-19 samples were obtained from the United States, Italy and Spain. From T cells, B-cell-depleted T cells, or PBMCs came the material, which was cDNA or gDNA.

In the study's own analysis: Using reference gene primer amplification, nucleated cell counts were estimated. The repertoire was sequenced with immunoSEQ multiplex PCR; TCRdb's copy has only in-frame clones and lacks some. D and trimming come from the DNA, and the V and J calls and clone size come from that table. The data hold 150,000 to 200,000 clones, with 90% observed a single time. Germline CDR1 is MNHEY and CDR2 is SMNVEV (reference sequence). This CDR3 is built from 14 residues. Trimming removed 6 bases from V and 0 bases from J, with 8 bases in between. The receptor comes from a man aged 50-59 years with acute or convalescent COVID-19. The V call is TRBV27, the J call TRBJ1-4; D not certain. Sequencing was carried out using peripheral blood. The CDR3 is CASSTLPTNEKLFF. CDR3 sequence (DNA): TGTGCCAGCAGCACTCTCCCAACTAATGAAAAACTGTTTTTT.